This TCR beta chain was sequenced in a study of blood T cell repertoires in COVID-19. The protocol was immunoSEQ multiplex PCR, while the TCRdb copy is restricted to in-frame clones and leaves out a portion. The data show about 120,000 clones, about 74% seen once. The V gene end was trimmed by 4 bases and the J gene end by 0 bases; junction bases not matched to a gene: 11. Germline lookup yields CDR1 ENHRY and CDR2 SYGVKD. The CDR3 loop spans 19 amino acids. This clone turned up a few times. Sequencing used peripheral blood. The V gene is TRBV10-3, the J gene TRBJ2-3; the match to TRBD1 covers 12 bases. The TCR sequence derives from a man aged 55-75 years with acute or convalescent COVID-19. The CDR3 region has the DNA TGTGCCATCAGTGCCCAGAGAGGGACAGGGGGCGGAAGCACAGATACGCAGTATTTT. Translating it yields CAISAQRGTGGGSTDTQYF.